Ten or more counts support the clone carrying this T cell receptor beta chain. What it binds is unknown. Where ophthalmopathy was present, donors had moderate-to-severe activity, CAS ≥3, NOSPECS ≥4 and duration under 3 months. The diagnostic workup employed clinical symptoms, serum thyroxine, TRAb, thyroid ultrasound and orbital computed tomography. What supplied the PBMCs was 7.5 to 10 ml of fresh peripheral blood. The data were taken from a study of Graves' ophthalmopathy and Graves' hyperthyroidism. Study-wide points: It was with approximately 69% sensitivity and around 72% specificity that the model predicted ophthalmopathy progression.

Amplified TCR beta CDR3 regions were obtained using RNA transcripts as template. Second-round multiplex PCR came after a first-round RT-PCR that employed HTBI primers. TCRdb reprocessed the multiplex PCR reads with MiXCR, giving one entry per CDR3 protein. The table lists approximately 210,000 distinct CDR3 sequences, under 25% of them singletons, with more than 35% in the top ten. The TCR was taken from a woman in her forties or fifties with Graves' ophthalmopathy. Sequencing used peripheral blood.

The chain's CDR3 is CAIRAGLAEPYEQYF. The DNA for the CDR3 is TGTGCCATCAGGGCCGGACTAGCGGAACCTTACGAGCAGTACTTC. V gene TRBV10-3 combines with J gene TRBJ2-7, with 10 bases matching TRBD2. This CDR3 has 15 residues. Germline CDR1 ENHRY, CDR2 SYGVKD. Unmatched junction bases numbered 9, after V lost 6 bases and J lost 4 bases.